A single sample is the source of the 13 T cell receptor beta chains below, sequenced in a study of beta chain features in type 1 diabetes. The study reverse transcribed the entire isolated RNA, so it sequenced expressed TCRB transcripts. Profiled with immunoSEQ multiplex PCR; TCRdb holds only in-frame clones, not every one. The sample holds fewer than 900,000 clones, roughly a sixth seen once. The material sequenced was naive CD4+ T cells from blood. These receptors all stem from a woman between 18 and 30 years old in good health.

This sequence joins TRBV7-9 and TRBJ2-2; TRBD2 agrees at 11 bases. The CDR3 spans 17 residues. Germline-derived CDR1 and CDR2 are SEHNR and FQNEAQ (reference sequence). V shed 2 bases and J 0 bases; nucleotides not matched to a gene: 2. CDR3 loop: CASSLRLAGTNTGELFF. DNA for the CDR3: TGTGCCAGCAGCTTAAGACTAGCGGGGACGAACACCGGGGAGCTGTTTTTT.

This clone showed up just a few times. The rearrangement links TRBV5-4 to TRBJ2-4, with D possibly TRBD2 on 7 matching bases. V was trimmed by 10 bases and J by 5 bases, leaving 25 bases between them. Germline CDR1 is SGHNT and CDR2 is YYREEE (reference sequence). The CDR3 totals 16 residues. CDR3 residues: CAAAPDGGGGQNIQYF. CDR3 bases: TGTGCCGCAGCCCCAGATGGGGGGGGCGGCCAAAACATTCAGTACTTC.

This clone was counted between two and nine times. This chain uses TRBV7-8 with TRBJ2-1; 10 bases fit TRBD2. The germline V gene encodes CDR1 SGHVS and CDR2 FQNEAQ. J gave up 8 bases and V 5 bases, and 15 bases lay outside the gene matches. This CDR3 has 17 amino acids. DNA of the CDR3: TGTGCCAGCAGCACCCCTCGCCTGGCTAGCGGGAGTCATGAGCAGTTCTTC. This codes for CASSTPRLASGSHEQFF.

This clone has only a few counts. The genes are TRBV29-1 and TRBJ1-2; D possibly corresponds to TRBD1 (6 bases). Germline-derived CDR1 and CDR2 are SQVTM and ANQGSEA. The CDR3 has 14 amino acids. V lost 3 bases to trimming and J lost 0 bases, with 11 bases between them. In DNA, the CDR3 is TGCAGCGTTGACAAGGGGGGCGCTAACTATGGCTACACCTTC. It codes for CSVDKGGANYGYTF.

The chain has TRBV28 and TRBJ2-2; 7 nucleotides align to TRBD2. CDR1 MDHEN and CDR2 SYDVKM come from the germline V gene. The V and J ends lost 6 bases and 0 bases, in that order; junction bases with no gene match: 4. There are 15 residues in the CDR3. Here the CDR3 DNA reads TGTGCCAGCAGCCGGGGACTAACGAACACCGGGGAGCTGTTTTTT. Translated, it gives CASSRGLTNTGELFF.

J is TRBJ2-1 and V is TRBV7-8; D may be TRBD1 or TRBD2 (5 bases each). V lost 4 bases, J lost 0 bases, and 10 bases lay in between. CDR3 size: 15 residues. The V gene's germline CDR1 is SGHVS and CDR2 FQNEAQ. In nucleotides, the CDR3 is TGTGCCAGCAGCTCCGATGGGGGCTCCTACAATGAGCAGTTCTTC. Its protein is CASSSDGGSYNEQFF.

This clone was detected only a few times. The chain is built from TRBV18 and TRBJ2-5, with 10 nucleotides matching TRBD2. In germline, CDR1 is KGHSH, CDR2 LQKENI. The CDR3 is 15 residues long. V was clipped by 6 bases and J by 0 bases; unmatched bases: 4. This CDR3 reads CASSRGLADQETQYF. The DNA for the CDR3 is TGTGCCAGCTCCCGTGGACTAGCGGACCAAGAGACCCAGTACTTC.

V and J are TRBV4-1 and TRBJ2-3; 8 bases are shared with TRBD2. The CDR3 sequence is 17 residues long. Germline CDR1 and CDR2: MGHRA and YSYEKL. With V trimmed by 0 bases and J by 2 bases, 7 bases remained unmatched. The CDR3 DNA sequence: TGCGCCAGCAGCCAAGATCGAGCGGGAGACCCCACAGATACGCAGTATTTT. Translating it yields CASSQDRAGDPTDTQYF.

The chain combines TRBV28 with TRBJ1-2; D not certain. CDR1 and CDR2 from the germline V gene are MDHEN and SYDVKM. The CDR3 is made up of 15 amino acids. V was shortened by 3 bases and J by 7 bases, with 18 bases between the two germline ends. The CDR3 coding sequence is TGTGCCAGCAGTTTCTCATTTAAGGGTTCCGGTGGCTACACCTTC. Its translation is CASSFSFKGSGGYTF.

This clone came up a few times. A junction boundary mismatches the germline segment, possibly from a read error. The rearrangement links TRBV7-7 to TRBJ2-5; a weak D match, TRBD1 (6 bases). The CDR3 covers 13 residues. Germline CDR1 SSHAT, CDR2 FNYEAQ (reference sequence). The DNA for the CDR3 is TGTGCTAGCAGCGTGGACAGCCAAGAGACCCAGTACTTC. Protein: CASSVDSQETQYF.

This chain connects TRBV18 to TRBJ2-1, with 7 bases that match TRBD1. CDR3 length: 14 residues. Germline V gene sequence: CDR1 KGHSH, CDR2 LQKENI. The V and J ends lost 4 bases and 8 bases, in that order; junction bases with no gene match: 8. The CDR3 spells CASSLGTVSYEQFF. As DNA, the CDR3 is TGTGCCAGCTCACTCGGGACAGTCTCATATGAGCAGTTCTTC.

Comments on this clone: Different DNA sequences within this sample yield the same CDR3. The chain carries TRBV9 and TRBJ2-5, with D unclear. Germline CDR1 SGDLS, CDR2 YYNGEE. Trimming shortened V by 0 bases and J by 2 bases, and 5 bases separated the two germline ends. CDR3 size: 13 residues. For the CDR3, the DNA is TGTGCCAGCAGCGTAGGTAATCAAGAGACCCAGTACTTC. Translated: CASSVGNQETQYF. Drawing the rest from reference TRBV9 and TRBJ2-5, the complete variable domain is DSGVTQTPKHLITATGQRVTLRCSPRSGDLSVYWYQQSLDQGLQFLIQYYNGEERAKGNILERFSAQQFPDLHSELNLSSLELGDSALYFCASSVGNQETQYFGPGTRLLVL.

The V and J genes are TRBV18 and TRBJ1-2; 8 nucleotides match TRBD1. V was clipped by 2 bases and J by 8 bases; unmatched bases: 7. CDR3 length equals 14 residues. CDR1 and CDR2 from the germline V gene are KGHSH and LQKENI. CDR3 sequence reads: CASSPSQGARGYTF. The CDR3 region has the DNA TGTGCCAGCTCACCAAGTCAGGGGGCGCGCGGCTACACCTTC.